This T cell receptor (beta chain) was profiled in a study of cytotoxic CD8 clonotypes in ibrutinib-treated CLL. TCRdb keeps only in-frame clones here, not all; method: immunoSEQ multiplex PCR. The table has around 310,000 clones, 70% to 80% seen once. As regards this clone: The antigen remains unidentified. At one end, the junction sequence differs from germline, possibly due to a read error.

Study-level findings and limits: Treatment saw public clonotypes, which were uncommon, either contract or stay stable.

The origin of this receptor is a human donor with chronic lymphocytic leukemia. Here the sequenced sample was PBMCs, taken before ibrutinib treatment.

The CDR3 coding sequence is TGTGCTAGCAGCTTAGGATTGGGACAGGGCTACGAGCAGTACTTC. Its protein product is CASSLGLGQGYEQYF. The chain is built from TRBV7-7 and TRBJ2-7, with TRBD1 matching over 9 bases. Looked up from germline, CDR1 is SSHAT and CDR2 is FNYEAQ (reference sequence). The CDR3 is 15 residues long.